This T cell receptor (beta chain) originates from a study of shared clonotypes between healthy human individuals. Across the whole study: Those who served as donors were two women and three men between the ages of 18 and 49.

In replicate PCRs of sorted subsets, 150 to 200 ng DNA, about 30,000 T cell genomes, was used. Original analysis: ImmunoSEQ sequences covered only the junction and lacked quality scores; filtering therefore differed. Measured with immunoSEQ multiplex PCR; TCRdb has only the in-frame clones, and not every one. V and J calls and clone size follow that table, whereas D and trimming were derived from the DNA. The sample gives about 2.4 million clones, more than 80% of which show up once; over 0.12% is in the top ten. The ends were cut back, 5 bases at V and 2 bases at J, with 18 bases in the middle. CDR1 SEHNR and CDR2 FQNEAQ come from the germline V gene (reference sequence). There are 16 residues in the CDR3.

The source is a man younger than 30 in good health. The sample taken for sequencing was naive CD4+ T cells sorted from blood. Subset indicated: CD45RA+ positively selected. The chain recombines TRBV7-9 with TRBJ2-5; D is perhaps TRBD1 or TRBD2 (5 bases each). The CDR3: CASSLSRGAVQETQYF. CDR3 DNA: TGTGCCAGCAGCCTAAGTCGGGGCGCGGTTCAAGAGACCCAGTACTTC. The full variable domain, with the rest looked up from reference TRBV7-9 and TRBJ2-5, is DTGVSQNPRHKITKRGQNVTFRCDPISEHNRLYWYRQTLGQGPEFLTYFQNEAQLEKSRLLSDRFSAERPKGSFSTLEIQRTEQGDSAMYLCASSLSRGAVQETQYFGPGTRLLVL.